Following are 12 T cell receptor beta chains from one sample sequenced in a study of T cell repertoires in cytomegalovirus infection. Their cognate antigens are unknown. MiXCR was run by TCRdb on the reads, yielding one entry per CDR3 protein. Of some 900,000 distinct CDR3 sequences in the sample, approximately 30% were seen once. The sequencing used cultured CD8+ T cells from PBMCs, collected from culture after CMV antigen stimulation. These receptors all stem from a human donor in good health (CMV status not recorded). Some clones in this sample may be carry-over from other donors' samples.

This clonotype was seen only a few times. The V and J genes are TRBV4-3 and TRBJ2-1, with D uncertain. V was shortened by 2 bases and J by 5 bases, with 4 bases between the two germline ends. The CDR3 runs to 12 residues. Germline CDR1 reads LGHNA; CDR2 reads YSLEER. Here the CDR3 reads CASSQLDNEQFF. The CDR3 bases are TGCGCCAGCAGCCAACTAGACAATGAGCAGTTCTTC.

This clonotype was counted a few times. A clone one base away is much larger, so this may be a read error. The gene calls are TRBV6-5 and TRBJ1-1; D perhaps matches TRBD1 (6 bases). Germline assignment: CDR1 MNHEY and CDR2 SVGAGI. The CDR3 sequence is 13 residues long. The V end lost 2 bases, the J end lost 4 bases, and 8 bases lay between the germline ends. The CDR3 nucleotides read TGTGCCAGCAGTTACAGGGGGGCCACTGAAGCTTTCTTT. Translated: CASSYRGATEAFF.

J is TRBJ2-3 and V is TRBV24-1; TRBD2 matches 9 bases. The J segment lost 5 bases and the V segment lost 9 bases, leaving 11 bases of the junction unmatched. This CDR3 has 15 residues. The V gene's germline CDR1 is KGHDR and CDR2 SFDVKD. CDR3 sequence: CATAQFETSGDTQYF. CDR3 nucleotides: TGTGCCACCGCCCAGTTTGAGACTAGCGGAGATACGCAGTATTTT.

The chain uses TRBV7-9 and TRBJ2-1; unclear D gene. The V gene's germline CDR1 is SEHNR and CDR2 FQNEAQ (reference sequence). V shed 5 bases and J shed 6 bases, with 14 bases lying between them. The CDR3 extends over 14 amino acids. The CDR3 DNA sequence: TGTGCCAGCAGCCCCCGGCCCCGGAGCAATGAGCAGTTCTTC. Its protein is CASSPRPRSNEQFF.

The rearrangement uses TRBV27 and TRBJ2-2, with 7 bases fitting TRBD2. This CDR3 region has 16 residues. In germline, CDR1 is MNHEY, CDR2 SMNVEV (reference sequence). V was pared by 2 bases and J by 3 bases, with 6 bases of the junction left unmatched. As DNA, the CDR3 is TGTGCCAGCAGTTTAGGGGGGGTAGGGGACACCGGGGAGCTGTTTTTT. Its protein is CASSLGGVGDTGELFF.

V is TRBV24-1 and J is TRBJ2-1; the D gene is possibly TRBD1 (6 bases). The V gene's germline CDR1 is KGHDR and CDR2 SFDVKD. The CDR3 consists of 14 residues. Trimming pared 3 bases from V and 6 bases from J, leaving 11 bases between. In DNA, the CDR3 is TGTGCCACCAGTGATGCCGACAGGCCCAATGAGCAGTTCTTC. Translation gives CATSDADRPNEQFF.

V and J are TRBV4-3 and TRBJ2-2; TRBD1 is a possible D gene (6 bases). Germline assignment: CDR1 LGHNA and CDR2 YSLEER. CDR3 length: 15 residues. V was shortened by 6 bases and J by 6 bases, with 17 bases between the two germline ends. The CDR3: CASSYRADVAGELFF. CDR3 DNA: TGCGCCAGCAGTTACAGGGCGGATGTAGCCGGGGAGCTGTTTTTT.

This clonotype has ten or more counts. This chain uses TRBV9 with TRBJ2-3; 7 positions agree with TRBD1. Per germline, CDR1 SGDLS and CDR2 YYNGEE. V lost 1 base and J lost 5; bases outside the gene matches: 10. The CDR3 is 16 amino acids. The CDR3 coding sequence is TGTGCCAGCAGCGTAATCCCACAGGGGAGTAGAGATACGCAGTATTTT. It encodes CASSVIPQGSRDTQYF.

The chain couples TRBV27 to TRBJ2-7; D gene unclear. V shed 2 bases and J shed 4 bases, with 12 bases lying between them. This CDR3 has 14 amino acids. Germline V gives CDR1 MNHEY, CDR2 SMNVEV (reference sequence). The CDR3, as DNA: TGTGCCAGCAGTTTAACTGGACGCTCTTACGAGCAGTACGTC. This sequence encodes CASSLTGRSYEQYV.

Points on this clonotype: Being one base from a much bigger clone, this may be a read error. The J gene is TRBJ1-1, the V gene TRBV7-9; D ambiguous. The V and J ends lost 6 bases and 1 base respectively, with 6 bases between them. Germline CDR1 reads SEHNR; CDR2 reads FQNEAQ (reference sequence). CDR3 length equals 12 residues. The CDR3 is CASRYSNTEAFF. CDR3 nucleotides: TGTGCCAGCAGGTACTCGAACACTGAAGCTTTCTTT. Full variable domain (rest looked up from reference TRBV7-9 and TRBJ1-1): DTGVSQNPRHKITKRGQNVTFRCDPISEHNRLYWYRQTLGQGPEFLTYFQNEAQLEKSRLLSDRFSAERPKGSFSTLEIQRTEQGDSAMYLCASRYSNTEAFFGQGTRLTVV.

The V and J genes are TRBV9 and TRBJ2-3; no firm D call. V gave up 4 bases and J gave up 4 bases, with 10 bases separating them. Germline values: CDR1 SGDLS, CDR2 YYNGEE. CDR3 length: 13 residues. The CDR3 region is CASSQQRADTQYF. As DNA, the CDR3 is TGTGCCAGCAGCCAACAGCGCGCAGATACGCAGTATTTT.

The chain employs TRBV7-8 and TRBJ1-2; no firm D call. The CDR3 loop spans 14 amino acids. CDR1 SGHVS and CDR2 FQNEAQ come from the germline V gene. Trimming pared 1 base from V and 4 bases from J, leaving 10 bases between. This CDR3 is CASSLEAAAYGYTF. The CDR3 coding sequence is TGTGCCAGCAGCTTAGAAGCGGCAGCCTATGGCTACACCTTC.